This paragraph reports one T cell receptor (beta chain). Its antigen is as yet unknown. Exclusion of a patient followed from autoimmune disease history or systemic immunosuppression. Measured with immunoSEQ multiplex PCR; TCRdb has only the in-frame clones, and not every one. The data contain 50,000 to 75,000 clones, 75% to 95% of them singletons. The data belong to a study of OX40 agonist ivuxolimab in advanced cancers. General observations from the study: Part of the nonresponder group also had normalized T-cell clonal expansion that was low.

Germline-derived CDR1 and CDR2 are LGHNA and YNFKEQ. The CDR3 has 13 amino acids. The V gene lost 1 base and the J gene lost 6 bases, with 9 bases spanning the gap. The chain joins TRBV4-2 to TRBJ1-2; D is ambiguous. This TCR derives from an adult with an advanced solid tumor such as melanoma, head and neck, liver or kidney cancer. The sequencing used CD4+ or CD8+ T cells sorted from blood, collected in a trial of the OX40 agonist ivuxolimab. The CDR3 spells CASSQAGMDGYTF. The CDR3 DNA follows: TGTGCCAGCAGCCAAGCGGGAATGGATGGCTACACCTTC.